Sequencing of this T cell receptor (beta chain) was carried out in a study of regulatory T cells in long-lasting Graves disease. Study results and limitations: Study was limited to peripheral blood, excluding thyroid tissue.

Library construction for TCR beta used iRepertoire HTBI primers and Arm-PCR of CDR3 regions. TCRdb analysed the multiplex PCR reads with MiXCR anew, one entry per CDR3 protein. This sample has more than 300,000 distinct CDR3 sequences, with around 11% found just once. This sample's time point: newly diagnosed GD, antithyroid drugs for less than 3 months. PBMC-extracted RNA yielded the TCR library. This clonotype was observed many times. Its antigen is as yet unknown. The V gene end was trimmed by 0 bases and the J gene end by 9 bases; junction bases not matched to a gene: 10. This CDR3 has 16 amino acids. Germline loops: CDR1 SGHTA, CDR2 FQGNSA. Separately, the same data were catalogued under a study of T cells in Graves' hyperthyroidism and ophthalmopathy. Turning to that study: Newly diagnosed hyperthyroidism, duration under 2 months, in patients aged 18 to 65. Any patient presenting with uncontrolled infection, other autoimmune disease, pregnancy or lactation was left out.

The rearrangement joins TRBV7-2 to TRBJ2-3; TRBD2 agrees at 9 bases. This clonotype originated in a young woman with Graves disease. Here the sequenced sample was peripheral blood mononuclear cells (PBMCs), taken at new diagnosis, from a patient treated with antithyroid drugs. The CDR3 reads CASSLALAGRLGTQYF. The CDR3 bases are TGTGCCAGCAGCTTAGCGCTAGCGGGACGTTTGGGCACGCAGTATTTT.